These T cell receptor beta chains were read from a single sample in a study of OX40 agonist ivuxolimab in advanced cancers. TCRdb keeps only in-frame clones here, not all; method: immunoSEQ multiplex PCR. There are fewer than 85,000 clones in the sample; roughly four fifths occur only once, and 5% lies in the top ten. This sample comprised CD4+ or CD8+ T cells sorted from blood, obtained in a trial of the OX40 agonist ivuxolimab. The source of these receptors is an adult with an advanced solid tumor such as melanoma, head and neck, liver or kidney cancer. Both conserved end residues are part of each CDR3. The D gene is left open where the match is weak. Size tells how often a clone was seen (once, few, many) or the class of an expanded clone, and some rows leave it out.

V gene,J gene,D gene,clone size,CDR3 DNA,CDR3 protein
TRBV7-3,TRBJ2-2,-,once,TGTGCCAGCAGCTTCGAGGGTTTCGACACCGGGGAGCTGTTTTTT,CASSFEGFDTGELFF
TRBV7-9,TRBJ1-1,-,few,TGTGCCAGCAGCCCCCAGGGCTTCCTGGCCACTGAAGCTTTCTTT,CASSPQGFLATEAFF
TRBV28,TRBJ2-5,-,-,TGTGCCACAGGGACGAGGATAGAGACCCAGTACTTC,CATGTRIETQYF
TRBV15,TRBJ2-1,TRBD2,-,TGTGCCACCAGCAGAGAAGGCGGGAGCCCTACAACTGAGCAGTTCTTC,CATSREGGSPTTEQFF
TRBV14,TRBJ1-2,-,few,TGTGCCAGCAGCCAAGCGGCAGGAGCTAACTATGGCTACACCTTC,CASSQAAGANYGYTF
TRBV27,TRBJ1-5,-,-,TGTGCCAGCAGTTTTCCAGGTCTCAGCCAGGAAAATAGCAATCAGCCCCAGCATTTT,CASSFPGLSQENSNQPQHF
TRBV11-2,TRBJ1-5,-,-,TGTGCCAGCAGCTTAGATCGCAGTCAGCCCCAGCATTTT,CASSLDRSQPQHF
TRBV14,TRBJ2-2,-,-,TGTGCCAGCAGCCAAGTTCCACTCGCGAACACCGGGGAGCTGTTTTTT,CASSQVPLANTGELFF
TRBV5-1,TRBJ2-1,-,-,TGCGCCAGCAGCTTTAACAGCTTTTACAATGAGCAGTTCTTC,CASSFNSFYNEQFF
TRBV7-8,TRBJ1-1,-,-,TGTGCCAGCAGCTTAGTTGGCAGTCTAAACACTGAAGCTTTCTTT,CASSLVGSLNTEAFF
TRBV7-9,TRBJ2-1,-,-,TGTGCCAGCAGCTTAATCGGGGGGCCAAGCTCCTACAATGAGCAGTTCTTC,CASSLIGGPSSYNEQFF
TRBV5-1,TRBJ1-1,TRBD1,few,TGCGCCAGCAGCTCGGGACAGACGAACACTGAAGCTTTCTTT,CASSSGQTNTEAFF
TRBV7-2,TRBJ1-1,-,once,TGTGCCAGCAGCATCACAGGGATGAACACTGAAGCTTTCTTT,CASSITGMNTEAFF
TRBV2,TRBJ2-3,-,-,TGTGCCAGCAGTGGAGTCGCGTCCCAACGGGGGTCGCAGTATTTT,CASSGVASQRGSQYF
TRBV11-2,TRBJ1-1,-,-,TGTGCCAGCAGCCCCCAAATAGGGGGGAGAACTGAAGCTTTCTTT,CASSPQIGGRTEAFF
TRBV28,TRBJ1-3,TRBD1,-,TGTGCCAGCAGTCCCCGGACAGGGCCGAAAGGAAACACCATATATTTT,CASSPRTGPKGNTIYF
TRBV4-2,TRBJ2-1,-,-,TGTGCCAGCAGCCAACCACAGGGCTCCTACAATGAGCAGTTCTTC,CASSQPQGSYNEQFF
TRBV27,TRBJ2-2,-,-,TGTGCCAGCAGTTTAGTTGGAACTACCGGGGTGCGGCTGTTTTTT,CASSLVGTTGVRLFF
TRBV2,TRBJ2-4,TRBD1,-,TGTGCCAGCAGCCCCGGGACAGGCAACATTCAGTACTTC,CASSPGTGNIQYF
TRBV7-2,TRBJ2-3,-,-,TGTGCCAGCAGCCAATACACAGATACGCAGTATTTT,CASSQYTDTQYF
TRBV4-1,TRBJ2-5,-,-,TGCGCCAGCAGCCAGGGACCTGGGAGCGTCCCACTCGAGCGCCAAGAGACCCAGTACTTC,CASSQGPGSVPLERQETQYF
TRBV5-4,TRBJ2-3,TRBD2,-,TGTGCCAGCAGCTTAGCCGGGGGGATCACAGATACGCAGTATTTT,CASSLAGGITDTQYF
TRBV28,TRBJ1-2,TRBD1,-,TGTGCCAGCAGAGCTATTAGGACAGGGGTAGGCTACACCTTC,CASRAIRTGVGYTF
TRBV6-6,TRBJ1-6,-,-,TGTGCCAGCAGTCCCGAACAGGGATCAAATTCACCCCTCCACTTT,CASSPEQGSNSPLHF
TRBV6-6,TRBJ2-7,TRBD1,-,TGTGCCAGCAGAACAGGACAGGGGAATCGCTACGAGCAGTACTTC,CASRTGQGNRYEQYF
TRBV28,TRBJ1-2,TRBD1,once,TGTGCCAGCAGTTTATATAGACAGGGCAGTGGCTACACCTTC,CASSLYRQGSGYTF
TRBV6-6,TRBJ2-5,-,-,TGTGCCAGCAGTTATATGGGTAGACCCGAAGAGACCCAGTACTTC,CASSYMGRPEETQYF
TRBV6-5,TRBJ1-2,-,-,TGTGCCAGCGGTTTAGGAAGGGGGGGGAAGAGTGGCTACACCTTC,CASGLGRGGKSGYTF
TRBV15,TRBJ2-7,TRBD1,-,TGTGCCACCAGCAGAGATACCGGGACAGGAGCCTACGAGCAGTACTTC,CATSRDTGTGAYEQYF
TRBV5-1,TRBJ1-1,-,-,TGCGCCAGCAGCTTGGTTAGGGAGGGGGACACTGAAGCTTTCTTT,CASSLVREGDTEAFF
TRBV28,TRBJ2-3,TRBD2,-,TGTGCCAGCAGTTTTACTTGGACTAGCGGTAGGACAGATACGCAGTATTTT,CASSFTWTSGRTDTQYF
TRBV19,TRBJ1-1,-,-,TGTGCCACCCGCCAGGACGGGATGAACACTGAAGCTTTCTTT,CATRQDGMNTEAFF
TRBV28,TRBJ1-2,-,-,TGTGCCAGCTTAAGACCTTCAGGTGACTATGGCTACACCTTC,CASLRPSGDYGYTF
TRBV7-3,TRBJ1-5,-,-,TGTGCCAGCAGCTCTTGGGACGGTATAGAAAATCAGCCCCAGCATTTT,CASSSWDGIENQPQHF
TRBV15,TRBJ2-1,-,-,TGTGCCACCAGCCTTCGTGGGGTGGACGTGCAGTTCTTC,CATSLRGVDVQFF
TRBV19,TRBJ1-1,-,-,TGTGCCAGTAGTGGGGACGTCTGGAACACTGAAGCTTTCTTT,CASSGDVWNTEAFF
TRBV4-1,TRBJ1-1,-,few,TGCGCCAGCAGCCATGACACCCCGGGGGACACTGAAGCTTTCTTT,CASSHDTPGDTEAFF
TRBV5-1,TRBJ2-2,TRBD2,-,TGCGCCAGCAGCCTACTAGCGGGGAACACCGGGGAGCTGTTTTTT,CASSLLAGNTGELFF
TRBV4-1,TRBJ2-5,-,-,TGCGCCAGCAGCCAAGAGGGACACCCGTACCAAGAGACCCAGTACTTC,CASSQEGHPYQETQYF
TRBV5-4,TRBJ2-7,-,-,TGTGCCAGCAGCTTAGGGACGGTGAGCTCCTACGAGCAGTACTTC,CASSLGTVSSYEQYF
TRBV5-1,TRBJ2-4,-,-,TGCGCCAGCAGCTTGGGTCAGGGTGATAACATTCAGTACTTC,CASSLGQGDNIQYF
TRBV27,TRBJ2-6,TRBD2,-,TGTGCCAGCAGTTTCGGGGGGACTGGGGCCAACGTCCTGACTTTC,CASSFGGTGANVLTF
TRBV18,TRBJ2-3,-,-,TGTGCCAGCTCACCACCGTTAGCCCTCACAGATACGCAGTATTTT,CASSPPLALTDTQYF
TRBV23-1,TRBJ1-5,TRBD1,-,TGCGCCAGCAGTCAGAAACCCGACCGGGACAGGGACCCCTGTGGCAATCAGCCCCAGCATTTT,CASSQKPDRDRDPCGNQPQHF
TRBV6-5,TRBJ2-3,TRBD2,-,TGTGCCAGCAGGACTAGCGCCGATACGCAGTATTTT,CASRTSADTQYF
TRBV18,TRBJ2-2,TRBD1,-,TGTGCCAGCTCACCACCGGACAGGGGGCGAGTGGGGGAGCTGTTTTTT,CASSPPDRGRVGELFF
TRBV7-2,TRBJ2-1,TRBD1,-,TGTGCCAGCAGCCCCAGGGGGCCAGTTGAGCAGTTCTTC,CASSPRGPVEQFF
TRBV2,TRBJ1-5,-,-,TGTGCCAGCAGTGAGGGGTACAGGCCTAATCAGCCCCAGCATTTT,CASSEGYRPNQPQHF
TRBV21-1,TRBJ1-2,-,-,TGTGCCAGCAGCTCCCGGGACAGGGAAGGAAGGTTTAATGGCTACACCTTC,CASSSRDREGRFNGYTF
TRBV19,TRBJ1-1,-,-,TGTGCCAGTAGTCGACAGTGGAACACTGAAGCTTTCTTT,CASSRQWNTEAFF